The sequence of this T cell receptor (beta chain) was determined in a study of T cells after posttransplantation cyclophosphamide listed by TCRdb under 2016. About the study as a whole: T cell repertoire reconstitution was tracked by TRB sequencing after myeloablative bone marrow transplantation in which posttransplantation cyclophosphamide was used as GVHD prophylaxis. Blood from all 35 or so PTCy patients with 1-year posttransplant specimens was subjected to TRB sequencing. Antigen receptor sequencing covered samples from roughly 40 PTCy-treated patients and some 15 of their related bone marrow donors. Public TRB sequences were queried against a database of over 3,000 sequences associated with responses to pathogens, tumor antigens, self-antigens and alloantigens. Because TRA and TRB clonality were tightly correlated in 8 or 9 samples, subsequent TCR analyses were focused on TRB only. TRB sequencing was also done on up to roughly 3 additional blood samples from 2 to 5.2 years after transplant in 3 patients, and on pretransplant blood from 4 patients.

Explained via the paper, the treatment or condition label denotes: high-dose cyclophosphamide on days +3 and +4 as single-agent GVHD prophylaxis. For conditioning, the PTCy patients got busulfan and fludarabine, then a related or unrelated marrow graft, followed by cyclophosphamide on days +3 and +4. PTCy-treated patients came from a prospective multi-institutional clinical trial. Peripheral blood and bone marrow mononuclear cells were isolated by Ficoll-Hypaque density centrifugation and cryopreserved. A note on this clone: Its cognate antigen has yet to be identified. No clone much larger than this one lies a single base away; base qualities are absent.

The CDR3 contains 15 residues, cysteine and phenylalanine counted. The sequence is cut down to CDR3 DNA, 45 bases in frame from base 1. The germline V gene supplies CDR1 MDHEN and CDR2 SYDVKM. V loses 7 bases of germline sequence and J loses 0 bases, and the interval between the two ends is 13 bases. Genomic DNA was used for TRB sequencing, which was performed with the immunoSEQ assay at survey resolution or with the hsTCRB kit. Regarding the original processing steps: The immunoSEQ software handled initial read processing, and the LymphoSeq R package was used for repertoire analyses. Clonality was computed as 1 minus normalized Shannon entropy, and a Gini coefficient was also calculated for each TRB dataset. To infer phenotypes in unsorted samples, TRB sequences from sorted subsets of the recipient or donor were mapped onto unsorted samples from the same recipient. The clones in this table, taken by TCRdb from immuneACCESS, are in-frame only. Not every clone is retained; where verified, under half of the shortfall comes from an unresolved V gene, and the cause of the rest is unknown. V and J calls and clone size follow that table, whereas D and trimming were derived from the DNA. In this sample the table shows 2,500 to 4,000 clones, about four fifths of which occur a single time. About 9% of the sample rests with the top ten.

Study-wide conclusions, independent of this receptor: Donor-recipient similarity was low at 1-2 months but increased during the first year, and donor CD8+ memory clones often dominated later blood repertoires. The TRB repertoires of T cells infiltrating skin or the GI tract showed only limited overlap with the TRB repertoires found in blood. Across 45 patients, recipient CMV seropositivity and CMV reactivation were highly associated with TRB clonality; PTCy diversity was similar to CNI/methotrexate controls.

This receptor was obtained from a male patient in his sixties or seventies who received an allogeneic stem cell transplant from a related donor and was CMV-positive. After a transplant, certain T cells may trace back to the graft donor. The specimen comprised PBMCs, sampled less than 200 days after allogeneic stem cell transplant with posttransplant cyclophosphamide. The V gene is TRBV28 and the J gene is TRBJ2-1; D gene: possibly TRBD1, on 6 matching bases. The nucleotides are TGTGCCAGCATCTTAGGGACAAGCTCCTACAATGAGCAGTTCTTC. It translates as CASILGTSSYNEQFF.